Following are 17 T cell receptor beta chains from one sample sequenced in a study of control samples from healthy donors and cancer patients. Sequencing was performed with immunoSEQ multiplex PCR; in TCRdb, only in-frame clones are kept and a portion is missing. Found here are about 190,000 clones, roughly nine tenths of them singletons; the top ten hold about 1.7%. Sequencing input: blood. These receptors came from a man aged 30 to 39 in good health.

The rearrangement links TRBV29-1 to TRBJ2-1; D is unresolved. Germline CDR1 SQVTM, CDR2 ANQGSEA. The length of the CDR3 is 11 residues. Deletions cut 3 bases from V and 4 bases from J, with 4 bases between. The CDR3 DNA follows: TGCAGCGTTGATAGATACAATGAGCAGTTCTTC. Protein: CSVDRYNEQFF.

The V gene is TRBV2, the J gene TRBJ2-6, with TRBD2 as a possible D gene (5 bases). V lost 6 bases, J lost 8 bases, and 14 bases lay in between. The CDR3 extends over 14 amino acids. CDR1 SNHLY and CDR2 FYNNEI come from the germline V gene. The CDR3 bases are TGTGCCAGCAGGGCGACGGACTCCTCCAACGTCCTGACTTTC. Translating it yields CASRATDSSNVLTF.

The rearrangement links TRBV7-3 to TRBJ2-3; 9 nucleotides line up with TRBD2. The CDR3 is made up of 16 amino acids. Unmatched junction bases numbered 10, after V lost 4 bases and J lost 5 bases. The germline V gene encodes CDR1 SGHTA and CDR2 FQGTGA. CDR3 nucleotides: TGTGCCAGCAGCTCAGGGGTCGCGGGGGGGCGAGATACGCAGTATTTT. Its protein product is CASSSGVAGGRDTQYF.

The chain links TRBV4-1 to TRBJ2-7; 7 nucleotides match TRBD1. The CDR3 loop spans 15 amino acids. V lost 1 base and J lost 2; bases outside the gene matches: 5. Germline CDR1 MGHRA, CDR2 YSYEKL. The CDR3 protein is CASSQGGQITYEQYF. The DNA of the CDR3 is TGCGCCAGCAGCCAAGGGGGACAGATTACCTACGAGCAGTACTTC.

The rearrangement links TRBV4-1 to TRBJ1-6; TRBD1 matches 9 bases. The length of the CDR3 is 16 residues. Germline loops: CDR1 MGHRA, CDR2 YSYEKL. V lost 3 bases to trimming and J lost 10 bases; unmatched junction nucleotides: 10. The CDR3 DNA reads TGCGCCAGCAGCCAGACAGGGACAGGGAGTCGGTCACCCCTCCACTTT. Encoded protein: CASSQTGTGSRSPLHF.

This chain uses TRBV10-3 with TRBJ2-1, with TRBD2 matching 13 bases. V lost 4 bases and J lost 10; bases outside the gene matches: 13. Germline V gives CDR1 ENHRY, CDR2 SYGVKD. The CDR3 has 17 residues. CDR3 DNA sequence: TGTGCCATCAGTGGACAGGGGACTAGCGGGGTAGAATACGAGCAGTTCTTC. Translated, it gives CAISGQGTSGVEYEQFF.

V and J are TRBV18 and TRBJ2-3; D remains ambiguous. With 4 bases removed from V and 2 bases from J, the gap between germline ends came to 4 bases. Germline V lookup: CDR1 KGHSH, CDR2 LQKENI. This CDR3 has 12 amino acids. In DNA form, the CDR3 reads TGTGCCAGCTCACTCGCCACAGATACGCAGTATTTT. Translation: CASSLATDTQYF.

The genes are TRBV2 and TRBJ1-5, with D hard to call. Deletions cut 3 bases from V and 2 bases from J, with 11 bases between. CDR1 and CDR2 from the germline V gene are SNHLY and FYNNEI. The CDR3 length is 15 residues. The CDR3 here is CASSDAGWGNQPQHF. Written as DNA, the CDR3 is TGTGCCAGCAGTGATGCAGGCTGGGGCAATCAGCCCCAGCATTTT.

This clone has only a few counts. In DNA, the CDR3 is TGTGCCATCAGTGACCGGGACAGGGGAAAATACACCATATATTTT. Protein sequence: CAISDRDRGKYTIYF. This rearrangement joins TRBV10-3 to TRBJ1-3, with TRBD1 matching over 10 bases. Germline CDR1 ENHRY, CDR2 SYGVKD. CDR3 length: 15 amino acids. V trimming: 3 bases; J trimming: 8 bases; junction bases outside the gene matches: 7.

This clone was found a few times. The chain uses TRBV6-5 and TRBJ2-3, with TRBD1 identical over 7 bases. Germline V gives CDR1 MNHEY, CDR2 SVGAGI. CDR3 length equals 15 residues. V shed 8 bases, J shed 3 bases, and the junction held 11 bases outside the gene matches. CDR3 residues: CASDTGERQTDTQYF. CDR3 DNA sequence: TGTGCCAGCGATACAGGGGAGAGACAGACAGATACGCAGTATTTT.

The rearrangement links TRBV7-9 to TRBJ2-1; 7 nucleotides align to TRBD1. J gave up 0 bases and V 4 bases, and 3 bases lay outside the gene matches. The germline CDR1 and CDR2 sequences are SEHNR and FQNEAQ (reference sequence). CDR3 size: 15 residues. CDR3 DNA sequence: TGTGCCAGCAGCTCGACAGGGAGCTCCTACAATGAGCAGTTCTTC. Its protein product is CASSSTGSSYNEQFF.

This clone has just a few counts. CDR3 DNA: TGTGCCAGCAGGGGGCCGGAGGAGAACTCCTACGAGCAGTACTTC. Encoded protein: CASRGPEENSYEQYF. This chain links TRBV2 with TRBJ2-7; D possibly uses TRBD1 or TRBD2 (5 bases each). The V end was cut by 6 bases, the J end by 0 bases, with 15 bases between. The CDR3 totals 15 residues. CDR1 and CDR2 from the germline V gene are SNHLY and FYNNEI. The whole variable domain, filled in from reference TRBV2 and TRBJ2-7, reads EPEVTQTPSHQVTQMGQEVILRCVPISNHLYFYWYRQILGQKVEFLVSFYNNEISEKSEIFDDQFSVERPDGSNFTLKIRSTKLEDSAMYFCASRGPEENSYEQYFGPGTRLTVT.

Here the CDR3 reads CASSSPGSSYNSPLHF. In DNA form, the CDR3 reads TGTGCCAGCAGCTCGCCGGGAAGTTCCTATAATTCACCCCTCCACTTT. This chain connects TRBV5-4 to TRBJ1-6; no firm D call. Germline lookup yields CDR1 SGHNT and CDR2 YYREEE (reference sequence). V shed 3 bases and J shed 1 base, with 11 bases lying between them. This CDR3 is 16 amino acids long.

The rearrangement uses TRBV5-1 and TRBJ1-6; D perhaps matches TRBD1 (5 bases). The CDR3 loop spans 15 amino acids. Trimming removed 2 bases from V and 7 bases from J, with 13 bases in between. The germline CDR1 and CDR2 sequences are SGHRS and YFSETQ. The CDR3 nucleotides are TGCGCCAGCAGCTTAAGCACGGGGCCGAATTCACCCCTCCACTTT. It specifies CASSLSTGPNSPLHF. Looking up the rest from reference TRBV5-1 and TRBJ1-6 gives the full variable domain: KAGVTQTPRYLIKTRGQQVTLSCSPISGHRSVSWYQQTPGQGLQFLFEYFSETQRNKGNFPGRFSGRQFSNSRSEMNVSTLELGDSALYLCASSLSTGPNSPLHFGNGTRLTVT.

The chain has TRBV6-5 and TRBJ2-2; 7 positions match TRBD1. The germline CDR1 and CDR2 sequences are MNHEY and SVGAGI. The CDR3 runs 15 residues. The ends lost 2 bases at V and 2 bases at J; junction bases unmatched: 2. CDR3 in DNA: TGTGCCAGCAGTTACGACAGGGCCAACACCGGGGAGCTGTTTTTT. Its translation is CASSYDRANTGELFF.

This chain uses TRBV5-4 with TRBJ2-2, with D perhaps matching TRBD1 (5 bases). V gave up 0 bases and J gave up 7 bases, with 10 bases separating them. CDR1 is SGHNT and CDR2 is YYREEE in the germline V gene (reference sequence). The CDR3 is 14 residues long. The DNA for the CDR3 is TGTGCCAGCAGCTTGGCAGGGCGCGTCGGGGAGCTGTTTTTT. This gives the protein CASSLAGRVGELFF.

The J gene is TRBJ2-7, the V gene TRBV11-3, with TRBD1 matching 10 bases. With V trimmed by 5 bases and J by 0 bases, 4 bases remained unmatched. Germline V gene lookup returns CDR1 SGHNT and CDR2 YENEEA. The CDR3 consists of 15 residues. DNA for the CDR3: TGTGCCAGCAGCCCGCGGACAGGGGGCTCCTACGAGCAGTACTTC. Protein sequence: CASSPRTGGSYEQYF.